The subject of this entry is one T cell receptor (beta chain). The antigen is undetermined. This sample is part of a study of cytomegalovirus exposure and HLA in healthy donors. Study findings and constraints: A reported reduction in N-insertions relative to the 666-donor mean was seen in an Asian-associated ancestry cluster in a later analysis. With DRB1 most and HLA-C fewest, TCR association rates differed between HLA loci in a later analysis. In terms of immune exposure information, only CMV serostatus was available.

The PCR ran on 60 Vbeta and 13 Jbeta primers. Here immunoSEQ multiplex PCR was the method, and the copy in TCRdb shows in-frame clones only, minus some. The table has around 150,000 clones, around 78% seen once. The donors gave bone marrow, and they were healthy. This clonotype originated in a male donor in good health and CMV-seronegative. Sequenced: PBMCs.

The CDR3 coding sequence is TGTGCCAGCAGCGTAGGGACAGGGGGCTTTGAAAAACTGTTTTTT. It translates to CASSVGTGGFEKLFF. The gene calls are TRBV9 and TRBJ1-4; 11 bases line up with TRBD1. From germline, CDR1 is SGDLS and CDR2 YYNGEE. This CDR3 region has 15 residues. V lost 0 bases to trimming and J lost 7 bases; unmatched junction nucleotides: 2. The complete variable domain, with remaining parts taken from reference TRBV9 and TRBJ1-4, reads DSGVTQTPKHLITATGQRVTLRCSPRSGDLSVYWYQQSLDQGLQFLIQYYNGEERAKGNILERFSAQQFPDLHSELNLSSLELGDSALYFCASSVGTGGFEKLFFGSGTQLSVL.